This is a list of T cell receptor beta chains from one sample in a study of identical twins. TCRdb ran MiXCR on the 5' RACE reads and lists one entry per CDR3 protein. This sample has approximately 1.8 million distinct CDR3 sequences, with around a third found just once. The material sequenced was cord blood. These receptors were obtained from a newborn girl in good health. CDR3s include the opening cysteine and the closing phenylalanine or tryptophan. D genes are given only for firm matches. The size entry is marked missing in some rows and otherwise reads once, few, many or a size class.

size	V	J	D	CDR3	DNA
-	TRBV28	TRBJ2-5	-	CASSLLGNRQETQYF	TGTGCCAGCAGTTTATTAGGGAACCGCCAAGAGACCCAGTACTTC
-	TRBV6-1	TRBJ1-2	-	CASDGIPTNYGYTF	TGTGCCAGCGATGGGATACCTACTAACTATGGCTACACCTTC
-	TRBV4-1	TRBJ2-6	-	CASSPKSFQAGSGANVLTF	TGCGCCAGCAGCCCCAAATCCTTCCAGGCGGGTTCCGGGGCCAACGTCCTGACTTTC
many	TRBV5-1	TRBJ2-1	-	CASSPGYSINEQFF	TGCGCCAGCAGCCCTGGGTACAGTATCAATGAGCAGTTCTTC
-	TRBV7-2	TRBJ2-3	TRBD2	CASSLFPAGESDTQYF	TGTGCCAGCAGCTTATTCCCAGCGGGAGAGTCAGATACGCAGTATTTT
-	TRBV20-1	TRBJ2-7	TRBD2	CSGPGTRDYNEQYF	TGCAGTGGACCTGGGACTAGAGACTACAATGAGCAGTACTTC
-	TRBV6-6	TRBJ1-1	-	CASSRLGVNTEAFF	TGTGCCAGCAGTCGGCTGGGAGTGAACACTGAAGCTTTCTTT
many	TRBV29-1	TRBJ2-3	TRBD2	CSVETRGGTDTQYF	TGCAGCGTTGAAACCCGGGGGGGCACAGATACGCAGTATTTT
few	TRBV12-3/TRBV12-4	TRBJ2-1	TRBD1	CASSAPGTVHNEQFF	TGTGCCAGCAGTGCCCCCGGGACAGTCCACAATGAGCAGTTCTTC
-	TRBV12-5	TRBJ2-7	-	CASAIQGSYEQYF	TGTGCTAGTGCCATACAGGGATCCTACGAGCAGTACTTC
few	TRBV3-1	TRBJ1-1	-	CASSQVPEGTEAFF	TGTGCCAGCAGCCAAGTTCCGGAAGGAACTGAAGCTTTCTTT